This T cell receptor beta chain derives from a study of T cell responses to AZD1222 COVID-19 vaccine. Study observations and caveats: Baseline antibody screening turned up just a handful of seropositive AZD1222 recipients.

About this clone itself: Its cognate antigen is unknown.

Trimming left V 0 bases short and J 8 bases short, with 9 bases between. This CDR3 spans 13 amino acids. The germline V gene encodes CDR1 SGHRS and CDR2 YFSETQ. The data were produced by immunoSEQ multiplex PCR, yet TCRdb's version contains in-frame clones alone and is incomplete. The sample shows under 170,000 clones, 80% to 95% of them seen only once. The chain carries TRBV5-1 and TRBJ2-4, with D uncertain. The sequence derives from an adult who received the AZD1222 COVID-19 vaccine. Material: peripheral blood, obtained 28 days after the second AZD1222 dose. DNA for the CDR3: TGCGCCAGCAGCTTGGCCCCAGTTGACATTCAGTACTTC. Encoded protein: CASSLAPVDIQYF. The full variable domain, rest sourced from reference TRBV5-1 and TRBJ2-4, is KAGVTQTPRYLIKTRGQQVTLSCSPISGHRSVSWYQQTPGQGLQFLFEYFSETQRNKGNFPGRFSGRQFSNSRSEMNVSTLELGDSALYLCASSLAPVDIQYFGAGTRLSVL.